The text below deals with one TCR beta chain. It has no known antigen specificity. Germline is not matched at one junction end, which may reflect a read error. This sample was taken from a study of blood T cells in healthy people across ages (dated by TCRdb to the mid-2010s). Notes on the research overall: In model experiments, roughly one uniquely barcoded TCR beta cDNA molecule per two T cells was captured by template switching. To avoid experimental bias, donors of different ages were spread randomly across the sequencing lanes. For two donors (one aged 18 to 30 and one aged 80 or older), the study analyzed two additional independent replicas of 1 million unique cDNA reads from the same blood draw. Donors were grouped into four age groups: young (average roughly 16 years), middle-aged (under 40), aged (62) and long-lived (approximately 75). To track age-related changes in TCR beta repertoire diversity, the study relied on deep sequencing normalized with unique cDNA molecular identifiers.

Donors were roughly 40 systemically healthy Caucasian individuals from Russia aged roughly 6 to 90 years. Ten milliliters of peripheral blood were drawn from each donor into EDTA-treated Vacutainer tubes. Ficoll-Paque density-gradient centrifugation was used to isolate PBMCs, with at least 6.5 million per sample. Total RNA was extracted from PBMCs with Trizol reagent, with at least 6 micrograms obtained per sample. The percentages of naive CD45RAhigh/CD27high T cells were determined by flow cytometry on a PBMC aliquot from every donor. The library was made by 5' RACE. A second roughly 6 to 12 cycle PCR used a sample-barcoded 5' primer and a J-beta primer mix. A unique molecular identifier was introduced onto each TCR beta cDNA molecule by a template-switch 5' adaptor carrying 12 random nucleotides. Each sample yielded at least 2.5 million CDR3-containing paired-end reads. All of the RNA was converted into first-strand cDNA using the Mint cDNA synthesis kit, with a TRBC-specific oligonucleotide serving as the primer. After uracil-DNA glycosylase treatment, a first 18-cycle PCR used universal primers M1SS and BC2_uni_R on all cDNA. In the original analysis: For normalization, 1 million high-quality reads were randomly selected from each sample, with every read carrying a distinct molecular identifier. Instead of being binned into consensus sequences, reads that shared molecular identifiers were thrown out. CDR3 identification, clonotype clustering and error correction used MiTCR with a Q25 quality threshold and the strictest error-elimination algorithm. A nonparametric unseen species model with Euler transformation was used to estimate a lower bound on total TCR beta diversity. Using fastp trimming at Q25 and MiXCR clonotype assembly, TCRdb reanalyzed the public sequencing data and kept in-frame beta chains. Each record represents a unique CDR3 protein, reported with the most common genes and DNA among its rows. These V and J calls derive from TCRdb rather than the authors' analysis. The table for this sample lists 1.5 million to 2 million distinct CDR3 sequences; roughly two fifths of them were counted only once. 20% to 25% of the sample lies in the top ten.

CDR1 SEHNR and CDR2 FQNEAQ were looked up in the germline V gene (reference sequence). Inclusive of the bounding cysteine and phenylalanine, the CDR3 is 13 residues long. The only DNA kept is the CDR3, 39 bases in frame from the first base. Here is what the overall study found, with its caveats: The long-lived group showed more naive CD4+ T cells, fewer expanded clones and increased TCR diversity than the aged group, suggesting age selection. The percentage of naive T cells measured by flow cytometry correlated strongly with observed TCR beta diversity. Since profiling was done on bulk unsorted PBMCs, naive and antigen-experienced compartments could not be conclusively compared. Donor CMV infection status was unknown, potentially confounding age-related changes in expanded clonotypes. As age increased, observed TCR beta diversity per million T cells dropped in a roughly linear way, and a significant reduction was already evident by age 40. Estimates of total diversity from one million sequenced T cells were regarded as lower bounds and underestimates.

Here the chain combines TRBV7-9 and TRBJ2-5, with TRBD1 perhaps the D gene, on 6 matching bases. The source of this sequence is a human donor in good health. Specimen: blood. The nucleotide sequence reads TGTTCCAGCGCGAGGGACACTCAAGAGACCCAGTACTTC. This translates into CSSARDTQETQYF.